This T cell receptor (beta chain) was sequenced for a study of OX40 agonist ivuxolimab in advanced cancers. Overall study context: Three patients, one with hepatocellular carcinoma and two with cutaneous melanoma, achieved partial responses. Points from the study as a whole: Among patients with partial responses at 0.1-3.0 mg/kg, clonal expansion was among the lowest.

Assay used: immunoSEQ multiplex PCR; TCRdb lists only in-frame clones, some missing. The sample lists tens of thousands of clones, roughly nine tenths occurring once. Worth noting for this clone: Its specificity is unknown.

Germline V lookup: CDR1 MRHNA, CDR2 SNTAGT. V shed 6 bases and J 1 base; nucleotides not matched to a gene: 5. This CDR3 region has 15 residues. Autoimmune disease history or systemic immunosuppression meant exclusion. Blood samples were obtained at baseline, cycle 4 day 1, and cycle 7 day 1. The chain links TRBV6-4 to TRBJ2-2, with TRBD1 identical over 7 bases. This TCR was sampled from an adult with an advanced solid tumor such as melanoma, head and neck, liver or kidney cancer. The sequencing used CD4+ or CD8+ T cells sorted from blood, collected in a trial of the OX40 agonist ivuxolimab. This CDR3 is CASSPGQMNTGELFF. The CDR3 DNA reads as TGTGCCAGCAGCCCGGGACAGATGAACACCGGGGAGCTGTTTTTT.